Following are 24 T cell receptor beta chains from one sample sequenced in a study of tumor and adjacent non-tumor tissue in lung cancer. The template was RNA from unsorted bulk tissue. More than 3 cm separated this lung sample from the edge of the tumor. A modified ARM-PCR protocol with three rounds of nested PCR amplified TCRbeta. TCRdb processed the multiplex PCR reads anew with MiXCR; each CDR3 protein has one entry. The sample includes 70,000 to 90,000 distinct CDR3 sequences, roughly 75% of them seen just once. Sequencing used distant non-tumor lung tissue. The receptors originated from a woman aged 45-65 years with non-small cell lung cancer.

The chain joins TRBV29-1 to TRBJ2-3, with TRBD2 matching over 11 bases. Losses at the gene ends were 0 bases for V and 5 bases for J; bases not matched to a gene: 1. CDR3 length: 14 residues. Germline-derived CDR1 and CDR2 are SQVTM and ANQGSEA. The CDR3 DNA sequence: TGCAGCGTTGAAGATACTAGCGGGAGAGATACGCAGTATTTT. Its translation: CSVEDTSGRDTQYF.

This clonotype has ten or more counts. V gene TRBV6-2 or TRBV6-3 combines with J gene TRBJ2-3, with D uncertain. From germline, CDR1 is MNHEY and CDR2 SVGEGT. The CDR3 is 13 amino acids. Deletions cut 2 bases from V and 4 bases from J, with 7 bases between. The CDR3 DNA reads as TGTGCCAGCAGTTACCTTTTGCCAGATACGCAGTATTTT. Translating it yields CASSYLLPDTQYF.

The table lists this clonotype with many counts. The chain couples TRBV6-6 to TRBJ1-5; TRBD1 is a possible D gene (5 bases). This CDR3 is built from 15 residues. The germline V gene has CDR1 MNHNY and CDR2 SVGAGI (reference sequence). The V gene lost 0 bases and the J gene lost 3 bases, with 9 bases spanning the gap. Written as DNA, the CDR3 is TGTGCCAGCAGTTACTCTGCAGGGATCAATCAGCCCCAGCATTTT. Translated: CASSYSAGINQPQHF.

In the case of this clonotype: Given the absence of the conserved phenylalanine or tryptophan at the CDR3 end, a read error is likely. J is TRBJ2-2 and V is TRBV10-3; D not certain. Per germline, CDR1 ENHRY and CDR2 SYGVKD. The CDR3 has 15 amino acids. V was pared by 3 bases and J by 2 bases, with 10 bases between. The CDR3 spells CAISDKRKNTGELFL. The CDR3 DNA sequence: TGTGCCATCAGTGACAAGAGGAAAAACACCGGGGAGCTGTTTCTT.

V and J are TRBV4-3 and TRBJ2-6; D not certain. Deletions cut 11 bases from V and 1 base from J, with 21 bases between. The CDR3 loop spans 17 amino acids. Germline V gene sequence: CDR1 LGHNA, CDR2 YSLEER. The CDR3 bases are TGCGCCGACGGCCAAGACGCAGATTTATCTGGGGCCAACGTCCTGACTTTC. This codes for CADGQDADLSGANVLTF.

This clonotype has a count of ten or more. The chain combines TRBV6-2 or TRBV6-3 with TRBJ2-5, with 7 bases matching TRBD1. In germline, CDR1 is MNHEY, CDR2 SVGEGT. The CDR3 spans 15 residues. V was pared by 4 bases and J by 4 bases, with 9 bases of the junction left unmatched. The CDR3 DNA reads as TGTGCCAGCAGTTCTCAAACGACAGGGAGAGAGACCCAGTACTTC. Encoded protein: CASSSQTTGRETQYF.

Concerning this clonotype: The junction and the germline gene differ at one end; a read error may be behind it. The CDR3 loop reads CASGLATGSDTQYF. The CDR3 region has the DNA TGTGCCAGCGGCTTAGCGACCGGGTCAGATACGCAATATTTT. V gene TRBV11-1 combines with J gene TRBJ2-3; a possible D gene is TRBD2 (5 bases). CDR3 length equals 14 residues. The germline gives CDR1 SGHAT, CDR2 FQDESV (reference sequence).

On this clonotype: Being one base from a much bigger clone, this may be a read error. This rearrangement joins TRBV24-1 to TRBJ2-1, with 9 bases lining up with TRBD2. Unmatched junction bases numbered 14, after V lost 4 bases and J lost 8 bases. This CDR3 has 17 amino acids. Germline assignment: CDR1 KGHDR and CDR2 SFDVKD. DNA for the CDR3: TGTGCCACCAGTGACCAGACCGGGACTAGCACTATCGATGAGCAGTTCTTC. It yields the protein CATSDQTGTSTIDEQFF.

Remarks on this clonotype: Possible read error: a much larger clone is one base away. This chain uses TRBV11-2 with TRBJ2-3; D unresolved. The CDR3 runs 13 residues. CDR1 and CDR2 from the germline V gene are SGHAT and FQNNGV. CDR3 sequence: CVGSLDRLNTQYF. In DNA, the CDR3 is TGTGTCGGCAGCTTAGATCGTTTGAATACGCAGTATTTT. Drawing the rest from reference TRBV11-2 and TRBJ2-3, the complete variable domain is EAGVAQSPRYKIIEKRQSVAFWCNPISGHATLYWYQQILGQGPKLLIQFQNNGVVDDSQLPKDRFSAERLKGVDSTLKIQPAKLEDSAVYLCVGSLDRLNTQYFGPGTRLTVL.

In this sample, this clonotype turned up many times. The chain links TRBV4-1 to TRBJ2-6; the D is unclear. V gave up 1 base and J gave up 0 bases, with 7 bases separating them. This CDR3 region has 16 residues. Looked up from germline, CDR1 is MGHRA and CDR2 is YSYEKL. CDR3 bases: TGCGCCAGCAGCCAAGGGCGTTTCTCTGGGGCCAACGTCCTGACTTTC. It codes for CASSQGRFSGANVLTF.

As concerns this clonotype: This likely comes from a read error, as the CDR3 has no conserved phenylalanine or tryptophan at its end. CDR3 in amino acids: CASSGDTNQEIQYL. CDR3 sequence (DNA): TGTGCCAGCAGCGGGGATACCAACCAAGAGATCCAGTACCTC. The V and J genes are TRBV12-3 or TRBV12-4 and TRBJ2-5; a possible D gene is TRBD2 (5 bases). The CDR3 is made up of 14 amino acids.

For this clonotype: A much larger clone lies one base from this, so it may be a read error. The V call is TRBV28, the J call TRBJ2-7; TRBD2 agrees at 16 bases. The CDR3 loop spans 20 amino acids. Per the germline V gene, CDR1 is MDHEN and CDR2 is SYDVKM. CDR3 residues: CASSSHTSGLAGGRPYEHYF. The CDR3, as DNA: TGTGCCAGCAGTTCTCATACCTCGGGACTAGCGGGAGGGCGCCCCTACGAGCACTACTTC.

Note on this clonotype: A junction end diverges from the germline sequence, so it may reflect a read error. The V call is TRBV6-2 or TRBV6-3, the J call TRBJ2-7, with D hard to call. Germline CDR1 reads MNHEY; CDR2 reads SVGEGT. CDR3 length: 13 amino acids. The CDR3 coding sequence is TGTGTCAGCAGCATGGGATTAGTCTACGAGCAGTACTTC. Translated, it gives CVSSMGLVYEQYF.

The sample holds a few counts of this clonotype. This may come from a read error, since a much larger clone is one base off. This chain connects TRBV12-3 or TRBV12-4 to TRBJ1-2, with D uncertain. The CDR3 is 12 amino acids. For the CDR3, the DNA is TGTACCAGCAGTTTACAGAACTATGGCTACACCTTC. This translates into CTSSLQNYGYTF.

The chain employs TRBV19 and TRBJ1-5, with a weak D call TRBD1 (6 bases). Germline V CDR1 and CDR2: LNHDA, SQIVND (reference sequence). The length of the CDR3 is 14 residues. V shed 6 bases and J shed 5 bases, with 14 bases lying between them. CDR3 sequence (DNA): TGTGCCAGTAGAGGACAGTCCCACTATCAGCCCCAGCATTTT. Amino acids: CASRGQSHYQPQHF. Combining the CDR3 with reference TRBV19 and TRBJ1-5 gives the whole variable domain DGGITQSPKYLFRKEGQNVTLSCEQNLNHDAMYWYRQDPGQGLRLIYYSQIVNDFQKGDIAEGYSVSREKKESFPLTVTSAQKNPTAFYLCASRGQSHYQPQHFGDGTRLSIL.

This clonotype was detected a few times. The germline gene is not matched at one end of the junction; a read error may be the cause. CDR3 nucleotides: TGTGCTAGCAGCCAAGATAGGGGCCAGCCCCACCATTTT. Its translation is CASSQDRGQPHHF. The chain carries TRBV4-2 and TRBJ1-5, with D maybe TRBD1 (5 bases). Germline V gene sequence: CDR1 LGHNA, CDR2 YNFKEQ. CDR3 length equals 13 residues.

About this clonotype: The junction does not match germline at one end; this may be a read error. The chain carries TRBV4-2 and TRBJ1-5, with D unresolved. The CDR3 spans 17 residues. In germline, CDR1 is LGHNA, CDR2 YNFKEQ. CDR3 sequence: CASSLLWARETNQPHHF. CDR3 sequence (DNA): TGTGCTAGCAGCCTCCTTTGGGCCAGAGAGACAAATCAGCCCCACCATTTT.

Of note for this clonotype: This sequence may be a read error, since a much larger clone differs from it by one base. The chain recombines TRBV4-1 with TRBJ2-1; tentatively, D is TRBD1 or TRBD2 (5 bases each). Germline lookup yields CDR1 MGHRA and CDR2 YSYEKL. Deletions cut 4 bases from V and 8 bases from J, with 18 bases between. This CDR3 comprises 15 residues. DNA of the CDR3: TGCGCCAGCAGCCTTACGCCTGACGGGGCCGATGAGCAGTTCTTC. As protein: CASSLTPDGADEQFF.

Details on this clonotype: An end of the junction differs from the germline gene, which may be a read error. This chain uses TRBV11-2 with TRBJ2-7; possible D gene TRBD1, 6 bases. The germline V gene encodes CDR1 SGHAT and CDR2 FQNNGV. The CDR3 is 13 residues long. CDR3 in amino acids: CASSSGAGYEQYF. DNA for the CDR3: TGTGCCAGCAGTTCAGGGGCTGGGTACGAACAGTACTTC.

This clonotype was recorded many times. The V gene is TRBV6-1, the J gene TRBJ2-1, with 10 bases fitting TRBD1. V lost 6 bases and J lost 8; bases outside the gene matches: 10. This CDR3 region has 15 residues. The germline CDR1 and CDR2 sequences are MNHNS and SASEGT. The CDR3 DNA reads TGTGCCAGCAGCGTGTGGGGGGACAGGGGCGATGAGCAGTTCTTC. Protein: CASSVWGDRGDEQFF.

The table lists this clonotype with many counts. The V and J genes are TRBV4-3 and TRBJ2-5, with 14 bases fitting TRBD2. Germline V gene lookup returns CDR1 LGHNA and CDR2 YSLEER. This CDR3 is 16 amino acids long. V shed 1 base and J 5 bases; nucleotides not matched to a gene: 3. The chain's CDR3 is CASSQAGTSGSETQYF. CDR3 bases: TGCGCCAGCAGCCAAGCCGGGACTAGCGGGAGTGAGACCCAGTACTTC.

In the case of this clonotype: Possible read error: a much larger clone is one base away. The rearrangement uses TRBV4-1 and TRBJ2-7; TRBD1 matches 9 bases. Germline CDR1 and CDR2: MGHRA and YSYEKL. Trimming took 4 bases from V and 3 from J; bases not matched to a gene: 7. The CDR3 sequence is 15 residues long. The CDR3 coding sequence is TGCGCCAGCAGCCCTGGACAGGGGACATTCTACGAGCAGTACTTC. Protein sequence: CASSPGQGTFYEQYF.

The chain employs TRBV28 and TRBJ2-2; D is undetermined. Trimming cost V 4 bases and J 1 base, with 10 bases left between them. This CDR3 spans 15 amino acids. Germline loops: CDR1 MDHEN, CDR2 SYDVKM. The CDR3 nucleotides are TGTGCCAGCAGTTCCCTTAAGCGGAACACCGGGGAGCTGTTTTTT. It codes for CASSSLKRNTGELFF.

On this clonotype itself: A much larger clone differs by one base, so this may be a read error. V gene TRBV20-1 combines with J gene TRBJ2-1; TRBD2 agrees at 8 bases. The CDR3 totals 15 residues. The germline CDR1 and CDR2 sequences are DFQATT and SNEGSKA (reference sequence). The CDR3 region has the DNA TGCAGTAGAGAAAATCGACTAGCGAACTACAATGAGAAGTTCTTC. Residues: CSRENRLANYNEKFF.